The entry below gives a single T cell receptor (beta chain) sequence along with its context. Its specificity is unknown. The sort gate was single viable CD3+CD4+CD8-CD45RO+ cells for memory CD4+ T cells. Serostatus was set by detecting CMV pp150, pp28, p38, p52 IgG. This entry belongs to a study of memory CD4+ T cells and cytomegalovirus serostatus. The study's findings and limits: CMV serostatus prediction reached median AUC approximately 0.96, or 0.89 with US-trained model.

TCRdb's table, derived via immunoSEQ multiplex PCR, lists solely in-frame clones and lacks some. The sample records some 48,000 clones, about 73% being singletons. The CDR3 consists of 16 residues. In germline, CDR1 is SGHDT, CDR2 YYEEEE. J lost 7 bases, V lost 0 bases, and 12 bases had no gene match. The source is an adult in good health and CMV-seronegative. The chain combines TRBV5-6 with TRBJ2-5, with 7 bases matching TRBD1. Input material: memory CD4+ T cells from blood. The CDR3 DNA is TGTGCCAGCAGCTTGGCGACAGGGACCCTAAGGGGGACCCAGTACTTC. Amino acids: CASSLATGTLRGTQYF. The variable domain in full, with the rest retrieved from reference TRBV5-6 and TRBJ2-5, is DAGVTQSPTHLIKTRGQQVTLRCSPKSGHDTVSWYQQALGQGPQFIFQYYEEEERQRGNFPDRFSGHQFPNYSSELNVNALLLGDSALYLCASSLATGTLRGTQYFGPGTRLLVL.